The 27 T cell receptor beta chains listed next were all sequenced from one sample in a study of blood T cell repertoires in COVID-19. The assay was immunoSEQ multiplex PCR, and TCRdb's table has in-frame clones only and misses some. The repertoire holds under 70,000 clones, with around 85% as singletons. The sequencing sample was made of peripheral blood. These receptor sequences come from a man in his 60s with acute or convalescent COVID-19.

The chain combines TRBV28 with TRBJ2-4; 7 bases match TRBD2. Per germline, CDR1 MDHEN and CDR2 SYDVKM. With V trimmed by 8 bases and J by 1 base, 5 bases remained unmatched. CDR3 size: 14 residues. The CDR3 spells CASGQGGAKNIQYF. Written as DNA, the CDR3 is TGTGCCAGCGGCCAGGGAGGGGCCAAAAACATTCAGTACTTC. Supplemented by reference TRBV28 and TRBJ2-4, the full variable domain reads DVKVTQSSRYLVKRTGEKVFLECVQDMDHENMFWYRQDPGLGLRLIYFSYDVKMKEKGDIPEGYSVSREKKERFSLILESASTNQTSMYLCASGQGGAKNIQYFGAGTRLSVL.

The chain carries TRBV3-1 (or the pseudogene TRBV3-2) and TRBJ2-1; D might be TRBD2 (6 bases). Germline loops: CDR1 LGHDT, CDR2 YNNKEL (reference sequence). The length of the CDR3 is 12 residues. Trimming cost V 4 bases and J 10 bases, with 11 bases left between them. This CDR3 reads CASSPLGREQFF. CDR3 DNA: TGTGCCAGCAGCCCCCTAGGGAGGGAGCAGTTCTTC.

V is TRBV27 and J is TRBJ2-7; 9 nucleotides align to TRBD1. The CDR3 has 14 amino acids. CDR1 and CDR2 from the germline V gene are MNHEY and SMNVEV (reference sequence). V lost 3 bases, J lost 7 bases, and 7 bases stayed unmatched. In nucleotides, the CDR3 is TGTGCCAGCAGTTTCAGGACAGGGGTGGGGGAGCAGTACTTC. This translates into CASSFRTGVGEQYF.

The chain joins TRBV12-2 to TRBJ1-6. TRBV12-2 is flagged as a pseudogene. The length of the CDR3 is 11 residues. CDR3 residues: CATTGDSPLHF. CDR3 bases: TGTGCAACCACGGGGGATTCACCCCTCCACTTT.

The chain combines TRBV12-3 or TRBV12-4 with TRBJ2-5; no reliable D call. This CDR3 is built from 13 residues. The V gene lost 4 bases and the J gene lost 5 bases, with 11 bases spanning the gap. CDR3 DNA sequence: TGTGCCAGCAGTTCCTCGCTCGGGGAGACCCAGTACTTC. Translation gives CASSSSLGETQYF.

V gene TRBV24-1 combines with J gene TRBJ2-1; TRBD1 aligns across 8 bases. V gave up 2 bases and J gave up 7 bases; unmatched junction bases: 12. The CDR3 runs to 17 residues. Germline lookup yields CDR1 KGHDR and CDR2 SFDVKD. The CDR3 nucleotides read TGTGCCACCAGTGATTCACTTGGCCAGGGGGCGCTAAATGAGCAGTTCTTC. Protein sequence: CATSDSLGQGALNEQFF.

J is TRBJ1-5 and V is TRBV19; D gene ambiguous. The ends were cut back, 1 base at V and 2 bases at J, with 9 bases in the middle. CDR3 length: 15 residues. The germline V gene encodes CDR1 LNHDA and CDR2 SQIVND (reference sequence). The CDR3 coding sequence is TGTGCCAGTAGTATAGGAGGGAGAGGCAATCAGCCCCAGCATTTT. It codes for CASSIGGRGNQPQHF.

This chain links TRBV24-1 with TRBJ2-3, with 11 bases matching TRBD2. Germline V gives CDR1 KGHDR, CDR2 SFDVKD. V gave up 9 bases and J gave up 4 bases; unmatched junction bases: 8. This CDR3 has 15 amino acids. The CDR3 reads CATGLAGVGADTQYF. CDR3 sequence (DNA): TGTGCCACCGGACTAGCGGGCGTCGGTGCAGATACGCAGTATTTT.

The chain combines TRBV7-2 with TRBJ1-4; 9 bases are shared with TRBD1. V lost 5 bases to trimming and J lost 5 bases; unmatched junction nucleotides: 3. This CDR3 region has 14 residues. Germline values: CDR1 SGHTA, CDR2 FQGNSA. Written as DNA, the CDR3 is TGTGCCAGCAGCGGCGGACAGGGGAATGAAAAACTGTTTTTT. Translation gives CASSGGQGNEKLFF.

This chain joins TRBV9 and TRBJ2-7; TRBD2 aligns across 8 bases. V was clipped by 0 bases and J by 2 bases; unmatched bases: 4. CDR1 is SGDLS and CDR2 is YYNGEE in the germline V gene. The CDR3 length is 15 residues. The CDR3 region has the DNA TGTGCCAGCAGCGTAGGACTAGCGAGAGCCTACGAGCAGTACTTC. Translating gives CASSVGLARAYEQYF.

The chain couples TRBV7-9 to TRBJ1-5; D ambiguous. Per germline, CDR1 SEHNR and CDR2 FQNEAQ (reference sequence). There are 15 residues in the CDR3. V lost 5 bases to trimming and J lost 5 bases, with 16 bases between them. The CDR3 DNA follows: TGTGCCAGCAGCCCCGTTGGGGTGAGGGATCAGCCCCAGCATTTT. This encodes CASSPVGVRDQPQHF.

The V and J genes are TRBV19 and TRBJ1-5, with 8 bases aligning to TRBD1. Trimming cost V 5 bases and J 6 bases; bases outside gene matches: 9. CDR1 and CDR2 from the germline V gene are LNHDA and SQIVND (reference sequence). The CDR3 has 15 amino acids. CDR3 amino acids: CASSLSAGGGQPQHF. CDR3 in DNA: TGTGCCAGTAGTCTGTCAGCAGGGGGCGGTCAGCCCCAGCATTTT.

The chain joins TRBV13 to TRBJ2-5, with TRBD1 identical over 7 bases. This CDR3 spans 15 amino acids. V dropped 5 bases and J dropped 1; count of bases not matched to a gene: 7. The germline CDR1 and CDR2 sequences are PRHDT and FYEKMQ (reference sequence). Written as DNA, the CDR3 is TGTGCCAGCAGCCCCAGGTGGGACAGCCAAGAGACCCAGTACTTC. Residues: CASSPRWDSQETQYF.

V usage is TRBV11-2 and J usage is TRBJ2-7, with TRBD2 matching 10 bases. Germline CDR1 is SGHAT and CDR2 is FQNNGV. CDR3 length equals 14 residues. Trimming at V came to 5 bases and at J to 4 bases, leaving 5 bases not matched to a gene. The CDR3 sequence is CASSKQLAGYEQYF. The CDR3 DNA reads as TGTGCCAGCAGCAAACAACTAGCGGGATACGAGCAGTACTTC.

The V call is TRBV6-6, the J call TRBJ2-3; no definite D call. The V and J ends lost 5 bases and 6 bases respectively, with 9 bases between them. The CDR3 sequence is 12 residues long. Germline assignment: CDR1 MNHNY and CDR2 SVGAGI (reference sequence). CDR3 region: CASSPQVDTQYF. The DNA of the CDR3 is TGTGCCAGCAGTCCCCAGGTGGATACGCAGTATTTT.

As to this clone: The identical CDR3 is also encoded by other nucleotide sequences in the sample. The rearrangement links TRBV7-2 to TRBJ1-5; no reliable D call. Trimming pared 2 bases from V and 2 bases from J, leaving 4 bases between. CDR1 is SGHTA, CDR2 FQGNSA, per germline. The CDR3 contains 13 residues. The CDR3 nucleotides are TGTGCCAGCAGCTTACAGGGCAATCAGCCCCAGCATTTT. Encoded protein: CASSLQGNQPQHF.

The rearrangement uses TRBV7-2 and TRBJ1-3; 9 bases line up with TRBD1. Germline lookup yields CDR1 SGHTA and CDR2 FQGNSA. The CDR3 covers 16 residues. V lost 1 base and J lost 3; bases outside the gene matches: 4. The CDR3 sequence: CASSLGHRGLGNTIYF. The CDR3, as DNA: TGTGCCAGCAGCTTAGGGCACAGGGGGCTTGGAAACACCATATATTTT.

The chain is built from TRBV28 and TRBJ1-2; 9 bases line up with TRBD1. This CDR3 comprises 15 residues. Germline loops: CDR1 MDHEN, CDR2 SYDVKM. The ends lost 4 bases at V and 1 base at J; junction bases unmatched: 4. DNA of the CDR3: TGTGCCAGCAGTTCTACAGGGGGCGGTAACTATGGCTACACCTTC. Its protein is CASSSTGGGNYGYTF.

The chain links TRBV21-1 to TRBJ2-1; the table's TRBD1 call for D was not verified on the DNA. TRBV21-1 is flagged as a pseudogene. The CDR3 runs to 13 residues. The CDR3 bases are TGTGCCAGCAGCATAGACAGGGACAATGAGCAGTTCTTC. Its protein product is CASSIDRDNEQFF.

A few counts support this clone. The gene calls are TRBV5-1 and TRBJ2-6; 8 nucleotides line up with TRBD1. Germline lookup yields CDR1 SGHRS and CDR2 YFSETQ. V was clipped by 2 bases and J by 0 bases; unmatched bases: 7. The CDR3 runs 18 residues. The CDR3 is CASSLQGGFTSGANVLTF. CDR3 DNA: TGCGCCAGCAGCTTACAGGGGGGATTTACCTCTGGGGCCAACGTCCTGACTTTC. Using reference TRBV5-1 and TRBJ2-6 for the parts outside the CDR3, the full variable domain is KAGVTQTPRYLIKTRGQQVTLSCSPISGHRSVSWYQQTPGQGLQFLFEYFSETQRNKGNFPGRFSGRQFSNSRSEMNVSTLELGDSALYLCASSLQGGFTSGANVLTFGAGSRLTVL.

The genes are TRBV5-6 and TRBJ2-7; TRBD1 aligns across 8 bases. V gave up 4 bases and J gave up 5 bases; unmatched junction bases: 5. Germline CDR1 reads SGHDT; CDR2 reads YYEEEE. CDR3 size: 13 residues. The DNA of the CDR3 is TGTGCCAGCAGCCGGACAGGGATCCACGAGCAGTACTTC. Protein product: CASSRTGIHEQYF.

CDR3 coding DNA: TGTGCCTGGGCAACACAGGGGTTCTCCGGGGCCAACGTCCTGACTTTC. Its translation is CAWATQGFSGANVLTF. The V call is TRBV30, the J call TRBJ2-6; 7 bases agree with TRBD1. The germline gives CDR1 GTSNPN, CDR2 SVGIG (reference sequence). This CDR3 spans 16 amino acids. V lost 5 bases to trimming and J lost 4 bases; unmatched junction nucleotides: 11.

This clone came up once. This rearrangement joins TRBV15 to TRBJ1-5; no reliable D call. The CDR3 length is 14 residues. V gave up 3 bases and J gave up 5 bases, with 11 bases separating them. Germline V gene lookup returns CDR1 LNHNV and CDR2 YYDKDF (reference sequence). The CDR3 spells CATSREGNYQPQHF. CDR3 coding DNA: TGTGCCACCAGCAGGGAGGGTAATTATCAGCCCCAGCATTTT.

The chain recombines TRBV28 with TRBJ2-1; 14 positions agree with TRBD2. Germline V gives CDR1 MDHEN, CDR2 SYDVKM. The CDR3 extends over 15 amino acids. The V gene end was trimmed by 4 bases and the J gene end by 4 bases; junction bases not matched to a gene: 0. CDR3 DNA: TGTGCCAGCAGTTGGACTAGCGGGAGGTACAATGAGCAGTTCTTC. It codes for CASSWTSGRYNEQFF. Based on the CDR3 plus reference TRBV28 and TRBJ2-1, the full variable domain is DVKVTQSSRYLVKRTGEKVFLECVQDMDHENMFWYRQDPGLGLRLIYFSYDVKMKEKGDIPEGYSVSREKKERFSLILESASTNQTSMYLCASSWTSGRYNEQFFGPGTRLTVL.

The rearrangement uses TRBV7-2 and TRBJ1-4, with D unclear. CDR3 length: 13 amino acids. The germline V gene has CDR1 SGHTA and CDR2 FQGNSA. The V and J ends lost 1 base and 5 bases respectively, with 5 bases between them. DNA of the CDR3: TGTGCCAGCAGCTTAGGAGGGAATGAAAAACTGTTTTTT. It encodes CASSLGGNEKLFF.

The V call is TRBV4-3, the J call TRBJ1-1; D possibly corresponds to TRBD1 (5 bases). Trimming shortened V by 1 base and J by 0 bases, and 12 bases separated the two germline ends. Germline loops: CDR1 LGHNA, CDR2 YSLEER. The CDR3 loop spans 16 amino acids. The CDR3 DNA sequence: TGCGCCAGCAGCCAAGCACCCACAGGAGTGAACACTGAAGCTTTCTTT. This translates into CASSQAPTGVNTEAFF.

The rearrangement joins TRBV7-2 to TRBJ2-6; a possible D gene is TRBD2 (6 bases). Germline lookup yields CDR1 SGHTA and CDR2 FQGNSA. The CDR3 is 17 residues long. Trimming took 3 bases from V and 2 from J, leaving 14 bases between them. The CDR3 spells CASSFALGGTGANVLTF. DNA of the CDR3: TGTGCCAGCAGCTTCGCCCTTGGCGGGACTGGGGCCAACGTCCTGACTTTC. Supplemented by reference TRBV7-2 and TRBJ2-6, the full variable domain reads GAGVSQSPSNKVTEKGKDVELRCDPISGHTALYWYRQSLGQGLEFLIYFQGNSAPDKSGLPSDRFSAERTGGSVSTLTIQRTQQEDSAVYLCASSFALGGTGANVLTFGAGSRLTVL.